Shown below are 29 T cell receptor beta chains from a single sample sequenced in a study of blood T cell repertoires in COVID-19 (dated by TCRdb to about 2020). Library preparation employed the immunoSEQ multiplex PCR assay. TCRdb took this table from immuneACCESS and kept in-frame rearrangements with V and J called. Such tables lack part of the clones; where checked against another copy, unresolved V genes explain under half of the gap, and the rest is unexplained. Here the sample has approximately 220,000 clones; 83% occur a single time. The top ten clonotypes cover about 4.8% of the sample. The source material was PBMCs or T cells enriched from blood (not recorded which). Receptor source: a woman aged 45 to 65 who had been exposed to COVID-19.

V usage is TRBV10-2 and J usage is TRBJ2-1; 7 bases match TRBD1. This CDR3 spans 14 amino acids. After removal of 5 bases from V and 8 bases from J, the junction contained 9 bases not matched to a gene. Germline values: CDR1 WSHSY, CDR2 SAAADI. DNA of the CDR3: TGCGCCAGCAGTATTTACAGGGGAAAGGATGAGCAGTTCTTC. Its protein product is CASSIYRGKDEQFF.

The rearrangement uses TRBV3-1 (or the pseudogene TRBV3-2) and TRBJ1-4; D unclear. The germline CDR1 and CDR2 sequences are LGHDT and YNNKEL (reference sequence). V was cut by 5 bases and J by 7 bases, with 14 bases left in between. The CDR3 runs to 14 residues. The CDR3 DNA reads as TGTGCCAGCAGCTCCGGGCCCGGAGGTGAAAAACTGTTTTTT. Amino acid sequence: CASSSGPGGEKLFF.

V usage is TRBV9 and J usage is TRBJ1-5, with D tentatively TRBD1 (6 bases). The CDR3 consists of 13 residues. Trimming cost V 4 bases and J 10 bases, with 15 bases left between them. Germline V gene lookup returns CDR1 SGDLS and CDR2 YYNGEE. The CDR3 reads CASSLEDSAPQHF. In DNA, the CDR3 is TGTGCCAGCAGCCTTGAGGACAGCGCACCCCAGCATTTT.

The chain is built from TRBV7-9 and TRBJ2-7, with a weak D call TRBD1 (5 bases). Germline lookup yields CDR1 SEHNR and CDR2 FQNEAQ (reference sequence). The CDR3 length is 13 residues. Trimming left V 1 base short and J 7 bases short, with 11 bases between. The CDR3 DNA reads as TGTGCCAGCAGCTTAGACCAGGGATGGGAGCAGTACTTC. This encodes CASSLDQGWEQYF.

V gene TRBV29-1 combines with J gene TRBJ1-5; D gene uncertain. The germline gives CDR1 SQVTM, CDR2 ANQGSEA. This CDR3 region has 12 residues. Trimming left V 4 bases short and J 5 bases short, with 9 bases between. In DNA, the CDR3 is TGCAGCGTTGGAGGAGCCGATCAGCCCCAGCATTTT. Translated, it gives CSVGGADQPQHF.

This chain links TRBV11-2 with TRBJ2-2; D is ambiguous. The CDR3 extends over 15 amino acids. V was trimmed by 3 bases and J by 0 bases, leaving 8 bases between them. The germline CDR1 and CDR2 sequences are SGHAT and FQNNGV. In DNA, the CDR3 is TGTGCCAGCAGCTTCACAGATTCGAACACCGGGGAGCTGTTTTTT. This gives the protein CASSFTDSNTGELFF.

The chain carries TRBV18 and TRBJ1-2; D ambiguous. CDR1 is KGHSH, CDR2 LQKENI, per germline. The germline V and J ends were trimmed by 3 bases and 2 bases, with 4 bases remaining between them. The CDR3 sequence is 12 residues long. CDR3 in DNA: TGTGCCAGCTCACCGGCAAACTATGGCTACACCTTC. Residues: CASSPANYGYTF. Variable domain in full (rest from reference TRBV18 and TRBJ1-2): NAGVMQNPRHLVRRRGQEARLRCSPMKGHSHVYWYRQLPEEGLKFMVYLQKENIIDESGMPKERFSAEFPKEGPSILRIQQVVRGDSAAYFCASSPANYGYTFGSGTRLTVV.

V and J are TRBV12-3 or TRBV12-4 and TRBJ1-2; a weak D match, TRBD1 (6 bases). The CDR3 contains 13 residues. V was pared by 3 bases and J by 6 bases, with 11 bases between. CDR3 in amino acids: CASSFPGADGYTF. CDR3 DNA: TGTGCCAGCAGTTTTCCAGGGGCGGATGGCTACACCTTC.

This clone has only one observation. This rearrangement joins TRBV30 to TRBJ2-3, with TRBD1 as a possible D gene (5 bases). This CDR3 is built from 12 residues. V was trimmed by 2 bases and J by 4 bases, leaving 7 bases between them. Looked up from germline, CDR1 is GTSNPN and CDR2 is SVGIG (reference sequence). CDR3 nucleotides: TGTGCCTGGAGTTTACAGGCAGATACGCAGTATTTT. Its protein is CAWSLQADTQYF. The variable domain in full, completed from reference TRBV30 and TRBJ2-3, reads SQTIHQWPATLVQPVGSPLSLECTVEGTSNPNLYWYRQAAGRGLQLLFYSVGIGQISSEVPQNLSASRPQDRQFILSSKKLLLSDSGFYLCAWSLQADTQYFGPGTRLTVL.

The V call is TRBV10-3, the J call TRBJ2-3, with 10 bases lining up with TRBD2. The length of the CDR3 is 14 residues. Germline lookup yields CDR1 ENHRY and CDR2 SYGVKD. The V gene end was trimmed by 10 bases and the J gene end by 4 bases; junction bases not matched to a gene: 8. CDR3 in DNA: TGTGCCACGAAGCGGGGGGGCAGCGCAGATACGCAGTATTTT. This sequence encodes CATKRGGSADTQYF.

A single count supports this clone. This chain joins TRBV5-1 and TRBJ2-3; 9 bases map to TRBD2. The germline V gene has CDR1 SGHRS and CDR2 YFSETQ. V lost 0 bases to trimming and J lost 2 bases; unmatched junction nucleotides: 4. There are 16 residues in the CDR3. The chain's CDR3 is CASSLGRGGVTDTQYF. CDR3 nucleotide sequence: TGCGCCAGCAGCTTGGGGCGCGGGGGGGTCACAGATACGCAGTATTTT. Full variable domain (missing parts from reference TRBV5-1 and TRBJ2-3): KAGVTQTPRYLIKTRGQQVTLSCSPISGHRSVSWYQQTPGQGLQFLFEYFSETQRNKGNFPGRFSGRQFSNSRSEMNVSTLELGDSALYLCASSLGRGGVTDTQYFGPGTRLTVL.

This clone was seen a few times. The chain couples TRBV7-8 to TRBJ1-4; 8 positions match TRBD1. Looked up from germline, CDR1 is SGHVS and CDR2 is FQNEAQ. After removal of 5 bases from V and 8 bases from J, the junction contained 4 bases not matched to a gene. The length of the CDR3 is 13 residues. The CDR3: CASSGTGLEKLFF. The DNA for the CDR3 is TGTGCCAGCAGCGGGACAGGTCTAGAAAAACTGTTTTTT.

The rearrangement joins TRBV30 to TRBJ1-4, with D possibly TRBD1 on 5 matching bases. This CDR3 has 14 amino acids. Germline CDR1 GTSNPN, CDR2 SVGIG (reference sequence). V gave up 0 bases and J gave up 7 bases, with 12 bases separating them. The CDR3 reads CAWSVGAPAEKLFF. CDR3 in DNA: TGTGCCTGGAGTGTAGGGGCGCCGGCTGAAAAACTGTTTTTT. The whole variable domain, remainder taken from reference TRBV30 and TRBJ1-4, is SQTIHQWPATLVQPVGSPLSLECTVEGTSNPNLYWYRQAAGRGLQLLFYSVGIGQISSEVPQNLSASRPQDRQFILSSKKLLLSDSGFYLCAWSVGAPAEKLFFGSGTQLSVL.

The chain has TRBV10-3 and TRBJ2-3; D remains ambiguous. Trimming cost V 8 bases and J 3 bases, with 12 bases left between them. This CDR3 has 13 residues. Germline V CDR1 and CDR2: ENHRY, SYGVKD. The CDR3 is CAIRSSRTDTQYF. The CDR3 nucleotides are TGTGCCATCCGTTCATCTAGGACAGATACGCAGTATTTT.

The CDR3 DNA reads as TGTGCCAGCAGTGAAATTGGGACAGCATACGAGCAGTACTTC. This codes for CASSEIGTAYEQYF. The rearrangement links TRBV6-1 to TRBJ2-7; TRBD1 aligns across 7 bases. After removal of 2 bases from V and 4 bases from J, the junction contained 5 bases not matched to a gene. This CDR3 is 14 amino acids long. CDR1 MNHNS and CDR2 SASEGT come from the germline V gene.

The CDR3, as DNA: TGTGCCAGCAGTGAAGGCAGGGACAACTATGACTATGGCTACACCTTC. Amino acid sequence: CASSEGRDNYDYGYTF. The chain carries TRBV6-1 and TRBJ1-2, with D perhaps matching TRBD1 (6 bases). V shed 1 base and J shed 3 bases, with 15 bases lying between them. This CDR3 has 16 residues. The germline gives CDR1 MNHNS, CDR2 SASEGT.

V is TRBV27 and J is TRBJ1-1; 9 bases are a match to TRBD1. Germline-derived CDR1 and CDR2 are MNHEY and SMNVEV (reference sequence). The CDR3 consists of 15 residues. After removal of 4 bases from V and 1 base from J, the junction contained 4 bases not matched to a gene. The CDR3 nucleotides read TGTGCCAGCAGTTCTACAGGGGGCGCGAACACTGAAGCTTTCTTT. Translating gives CASSSTGGANTEAFF.

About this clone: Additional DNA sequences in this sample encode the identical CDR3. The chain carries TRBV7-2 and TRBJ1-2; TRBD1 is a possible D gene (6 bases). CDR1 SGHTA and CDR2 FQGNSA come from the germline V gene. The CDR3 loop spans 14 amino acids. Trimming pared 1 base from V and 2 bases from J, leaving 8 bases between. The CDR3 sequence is CASSLGQGNYGYTF. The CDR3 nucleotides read TGTGCCAGCAGCTTAGGTCAGGGGAACTATGGCTACACCTTC.

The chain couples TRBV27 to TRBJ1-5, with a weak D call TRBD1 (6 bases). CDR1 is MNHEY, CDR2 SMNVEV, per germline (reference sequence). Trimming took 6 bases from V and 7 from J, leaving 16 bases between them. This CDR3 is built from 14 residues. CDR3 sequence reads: CASSTHRERQPQHF. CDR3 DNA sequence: TGTGCCAGCAGCACCCACAGGGAACGACAGCCCCAGCATTTT.

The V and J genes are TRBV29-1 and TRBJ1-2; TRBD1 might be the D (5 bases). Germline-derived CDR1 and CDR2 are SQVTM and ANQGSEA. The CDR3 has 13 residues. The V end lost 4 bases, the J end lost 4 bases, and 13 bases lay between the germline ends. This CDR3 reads CSVVREVFYGYTF. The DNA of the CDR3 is TGCAGCGTTGTCAGGGAAGTCTTCTATGGCTACACCTTC.

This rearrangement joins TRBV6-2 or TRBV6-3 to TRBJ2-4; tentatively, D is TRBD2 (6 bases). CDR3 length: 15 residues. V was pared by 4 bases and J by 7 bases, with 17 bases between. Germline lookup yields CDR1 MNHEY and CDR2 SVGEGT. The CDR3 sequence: CASSLMGRLGNIQYF. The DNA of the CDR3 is TGTGCCAGCAGTTTAATGGGGAGGCTGGGGAACATTCAGTACTTC.

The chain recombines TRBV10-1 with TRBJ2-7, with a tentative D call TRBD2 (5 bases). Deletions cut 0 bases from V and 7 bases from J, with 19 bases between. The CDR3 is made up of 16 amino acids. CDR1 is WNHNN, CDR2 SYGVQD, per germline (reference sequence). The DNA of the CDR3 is TGCGCCAGCAGTGAGTCGAAAGGGAGAGAGGTGAGGGAGCAGTACTTC. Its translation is CASSESKGREVREQYF.

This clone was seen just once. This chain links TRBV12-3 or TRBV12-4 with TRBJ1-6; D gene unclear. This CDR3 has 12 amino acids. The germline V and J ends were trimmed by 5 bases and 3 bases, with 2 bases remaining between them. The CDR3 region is CASSLYNSPLHF. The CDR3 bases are TGTGCCAGCAGTCTCTATAATTCACCCCTCCACTTT.

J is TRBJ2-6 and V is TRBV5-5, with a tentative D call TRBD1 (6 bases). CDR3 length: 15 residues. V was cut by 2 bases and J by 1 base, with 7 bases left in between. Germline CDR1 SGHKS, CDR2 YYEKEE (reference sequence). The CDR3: CASSFTGSGANVLTF. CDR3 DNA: TGTGCCAGCAGCTTTACAGGGTCTGGGGCCAACGTCCTGACTTTC.

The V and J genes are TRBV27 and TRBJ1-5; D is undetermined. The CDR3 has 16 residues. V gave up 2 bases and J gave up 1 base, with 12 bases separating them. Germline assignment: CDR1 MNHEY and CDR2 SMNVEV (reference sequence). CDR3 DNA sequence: TGTGCCAGCAGTTTAAAGCCCCATACGAGCAATCAGCCCCAGCATTTT. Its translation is CASSLKPHTSNQPQHF.

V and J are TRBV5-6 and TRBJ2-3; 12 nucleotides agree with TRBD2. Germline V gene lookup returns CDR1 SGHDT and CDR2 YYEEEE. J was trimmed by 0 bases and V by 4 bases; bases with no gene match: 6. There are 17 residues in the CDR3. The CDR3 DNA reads TGTGCCAGCAGCAGGACTAGCGGGGCCTCTAGCACAGATACGCAGTATTTT. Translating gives CASSRTSGASSTDTQYF.

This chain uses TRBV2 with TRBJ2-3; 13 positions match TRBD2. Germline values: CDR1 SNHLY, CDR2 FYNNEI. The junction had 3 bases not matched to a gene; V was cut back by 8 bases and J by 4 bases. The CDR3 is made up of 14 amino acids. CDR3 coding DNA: TGTGCCAGCGGTGGGACTAGCGGGGCAGATACGCAGTATTTT. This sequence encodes CASGGTSGADTQYF.

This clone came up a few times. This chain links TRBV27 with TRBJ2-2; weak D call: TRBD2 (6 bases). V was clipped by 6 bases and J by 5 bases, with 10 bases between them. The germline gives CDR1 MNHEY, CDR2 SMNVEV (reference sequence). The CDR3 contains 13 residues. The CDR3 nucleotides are TGTGCCAGCAGCCGGGACTGGACCGGGGAGCTGTTTTTT. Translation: CASSRDWTGELFF.

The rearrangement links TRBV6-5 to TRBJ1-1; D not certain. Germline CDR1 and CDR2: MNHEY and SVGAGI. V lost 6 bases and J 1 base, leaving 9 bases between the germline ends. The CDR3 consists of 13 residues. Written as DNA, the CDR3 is TGTGCCAGCAGGATCACACAGAACACTGAAGCTTTCTTT. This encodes CASRITQNTEAFF.